Listed here is a single T cell receptor (beta chain). The sample belongs to a study of human versus mouse CDR3 diversity and MHC coevolution. Germline loops: CDR1 LGHNA, CDR2 YSLEER. CDR3 size: 15 residues. The V gene lost 0 bases and the J gene lost 1 base, with 9 bases spanning the gap. Clones were read by immunoSEQ multiplex PCR, and TCRdb kept only the in-frame ones, dropping some. The sample lists about 81,000 clones; 85% to 95% were seen once. Sequencing input: naive CD4+ T cells from blood. Noted subset: CD45RO-negative CD62L-positive naive CD4 T cells. The receptor's source is a person aged 30 to 70 in good health. V gene TRBV4-3 combines with J gene TRBJ1-2; D might be TRBD1 (5 bases). This CDR3 is CASSQDLGVNYGYTF. For the CDR3, the DNA is TGCGCCAGCAGCCAAGATCTAGGGGTTAACTATGGCTACACCTTC.